Listed below are T cell receptor beta chains from one sample, sequenced in a study of blood T cell repertoires in COVID-19. Clones were sequenced by immunoSEQ multiplex PCR, and TCRdb holds only the in-frame ones, with some missing. The profile shows fewer than 350,000 clones, 85% of them singletons. The specimen was peripheral blood. The receptors derive from a human donor in a cohort sampled during active COVID-19. Both conserved end residues are part of each CDR3. Some rows mark clone size as missing; the rest say once, few, many or name a class of expanded clone.

size: .
J: TRBJ2-3
V: TRBV7-9
CDR3: CASSLTGTTPGYTQYF

size: once
J: TRBJ2-1
V: TRBV5-1
CDR3: CASSPRLASYNEQFF

size: .
J: TRBJ2-7
V: TRBV5-4
CDR3: CASSVPGYEQYF

size: .
J: TRBJ2-7
V: TRBV5-1
CDR3: CASSLSPSGGFYEQYF

size: once
J: TRBJ1-5
V: TRBV12-3/TRBV12-4
CDR3: CASSLAGSQPQHF

size: .
J: TRBJ2-3
V: TRBV28
CDR3: CASSFTDYGGTQYF

size: .
J: TRBJ1-6
V: TRBV5-1
CDR3: CASSLEGVLDSPLHF

size: .
J: TRBJ2-7
V: TRBV7-9
CDR3: CASSFRQGPYEQYF

size: once
J: TRBJ2-7
V: TRBV15
CDR3: CATSREDTTGAKQYF

size: .
J: TRBJ2-2
V: TRBV27
CDR3: CASSRGQGHTGELFF

size: .
J: TRBJ1-2
V: TRBV7-2
CDR3: CASSQGQSYGYTF

size: .
J: TRBJ1-2
V: TRBV19
CDR3: CASSIDRLYGYTF

size: .
J: TRBJ2-7
V: TRBV10-3
CDR3: CAIKDGTVSQDEQYF

size: .
J: TRBJ1-1
V: TRBV12-5
CDR3: CASGLEQGSRAFF

size: .
J: TRBJ1-1
V: TRBV2
CDR3: CASTREAATTEAFF

size: .
J: TRBJ2-2
V: TRBV12-5
CDR3: CASGLSITGELFF

size: .
J: TRBJ1-2
V: TRBV14
CDR3: CASSHLTSGGPNYGYTF

size: .
J: TRBJ2-3
V: TRBV7-9
CDR3: CASSSREGRTDTQYF

size: .
J: TRBJ1-2
V: TRBV21-1
CDR3: CASGGQGVNYGYTF

size: .
J: TRBJ2-3
V: TRBV5-1
CDR3: CASSFLGAWDTQYF

size: .
J: TRBJ2-3
V: TRBV7-3
CDR3: CASSPGLPNTDTQYF

size: .
J: TRBJ1-1
V: TRBV19
CDR3: CASGGSMNTEAFF

size: once
J: TRBJ2-7
V: TRBV14
CDR3: CASSQDKGYYEQYF

size: .
J: TRBJ1-4
V: TRBV7-2
CDR3: CASSLRQGTNEKLFF

size: .
J: TRBJ2-2
V: TRBV5-1
CDR3: CASSGGLVRNTGELFF

size: .
J: TRBJ2-3
V: TRBV4-1
CDR3: CASSQESWQGPLHTQYF

size: .
J: TRBJ1-2
V: TRBV19
CDR3: CASSIDGTGFGYTF

size: .
J: TRBJ1-2
V: TRBV5-1
CDR3: CASSLSLGTYYGYTF

size: .
J: TRBJ1-6
V: TRBV19
CDR3: CASKRTIYNSPLHF

size: .
J: TRBJ1-2
V: TRBV3-1/TRBV3-2
CDR3: CASSQDFGHINYGYTF

size: .
J: TRBJ1-1
V: TRBV13
CDR3: CASSLAGYTEAFF

size: once
J: TRBJ1-1
V: TRBV19
CDR3: CATQGRGGGMNTEAFF

size: few
J: TRBJ2-1
V: TRBV7-9
CDR3: CASSLSGGDYREQFF

size: .
J: TRBJ2-5
V: TRBV7-8
CDR3: CASSMTGTGPQETQYF

size: .
J: TRBJ1-5
V: TRBV3-1/TRBV3-2
CDR3: CASSQVGNTGCQPQHF

size: .
J: TRBJ1-2
V: TRBV7-8
CDR3: CASSLWGRLFGYTF

size: few
J: TRBJ2-3
V: TRBV7-9
CDR3: CASGPPGTKGSDTQYF

size: .
J: TRBJ2-1
V: TRBV12-3/TRBV12-4
CDR3: CASSLSTGDEQFF

size: few
J: TRBJ1-2
V: TRBV2
CDR3: CASSSEGATNYGYTF

size: .
J: TRBJ2-2
V: TRBV30
CDR3: CAWMRLRRTGTGELFF

size: few
J: TRBJ2-7
V: TRBV27
CDR3: CASSSGQLLSYEQYF

size: .
J: TRBJ1-2
V: TRBV18
CDR3: CASASGGLTYGYTF

size: .
J: TRBJ1-4
V: TRBV2
CDR3: CASRYRATNEKLFF

size: .
J: TRBJ1-2
V: TRBV6-5
CDR3: CASSPGHANYGYTF

size: .
J: TRBJ1-1
V: TRBV6-2/TRBV6-3
CDR3: CASSEGTALEAFF